The 23 T cell receptor beta chains given below trace back to one sample, sequenced in a study of blood T cell repertoires in COVID-19. Assay used: immunoSEQ multiplex PCR; TCRdb lists only in-frame clones, some missing. Seen here are some 320,000 clones, around 90% observed once, and the top ten hold 4.5% to 6.5%. Sequencing input: PBMCs or T cells enriched from blood (not recorded which). The receptors stem from a man in his sixties who had recovered from COVID-19.

The chain carries TRBV30 and TRBJ1-5; D is possibly TRBD1 (5 bases). The CDR3 totals 13 residues. Trimming left V 5 bases short and J 6 bases short, with 14 bases between. CDR1 is GTSNPN, CDR2 SVGIG, per germline (reference sequence). The CDR3 loop reads CAWGPGSGQPQHF. The CDR3, as DNA: TGTGCCTGGGGACCAGGGTCCGGTCAGCCCCAGCATTTT. Combining the CDR3 with reference TRBV30 and TRBJ1-5 gives the whole variable domain SQTIHQWPATLVQPVGSPLSLECTVEGTSNPNLYWYRQAAGRGLQLLFYSVGIGQISSEVPQNLSASRPQDRQFILSSKKLLLSDSGFYLCAWGPGSGQPQHFGDGTRLSIL.

The rearrangement joins TRBV5-5 to TRBJ2-5; TRBD1 agrees at 9 bases. CDR1 is SGHKS, CDR2 YYEKEE, per germline (reference sequence). V shed 5 bases, J shed 4 bases, and the junction held 6 bases outside the gene matches. CDR3 length: 14 residues. This CDR3 is CASSGDRVRETQYF. DNA for the CDR3: TGTGCCAGCAGTGGGGACAGGGTGCGAGAGACCCAGTACTTC.

CDR3 sequence: CSVDRDKTDTQYF. CDR3 nucleotides: TGCAGCGTTGACAGGGACAAGACGGATACGCAGTATTTT. This chain uses TRBV29-1 with TRBJ2-3; possibly TRBD1 for D (6 bases). Germline V lookup: CDR1 SQVTM, CDR2 ANQGSEA. Trimming pared 3 bases from V and 6 bases from J, leaving 13 bases between. CDR3 size: 13 residues.

The sample holds a few counts of this clone. This chain uses TRBV2 with TRBJ2-1; TRBD2 agrees at 9 bases. V dropped 4 bases and J dropped 1; count of bases not matched to a gene: 11. The CDR3 runs 18 residues. Germline CDR1 reads SNHLY; CDR2 reads FYNNEI. As DNA, the CDR3 is TGTGCCAGCAGTGTCGGTCCTGCTAGCGGGGTATCCTACAATGAGCAGTTCTTC. Protein product: CASSVGPASGVSYNEQFF.

The rearrangement joins TRBV7-8 to TRBJ2-2, with D perhaps matching TRBD1 (6 bases). V was shortened by 2 bases and J by 6 bases, with 16 bases between the two germline ends. The CDR3 extends over 16 amino acids. Germline loops: CDR1 SGHVS, CDR2 FQNEAQ. CDR3 bases: TGTGCCAGCAGCTTAAGGGAACAGGGAAATGCCGGGGAGCTGTTTTTT. Its translation is CASSLREQGNAGELFF.

The chain combines TRBV6-6 with TRBJ2-7; TRBD2 matches 9 bases. This CDR3 is 17 amino acids long. With 5 bases clipped from V and 1 base from J, the junction kept 12 bases outside the gene matches. Germline CDR1 MNHNY, CDR2 SVGAGI (reference sequence). The CDR3: CASSPSGRSGMSYEQYF. In DNA, the CDR3 is TGTGCCAGCAGTCCAAGCGGGAGGAGTGGTATGTCCTACGAGCAGTACTTC.

This clone has only a few counts. J is TRBJ1-5 and V is TRBV28; 8 bases are a match to TRBD1. With 5 bases clipped from V and 9 bases from J, the junction kept 12 bases outside the gene matches. There are 15 residues in the CDR3. Germline assignment: CDR1 MDHEN and CDR2 SYDVKM. The CDR3, as DNA: TGTGCCAGCAGTCGGGGCGGACAGGGCACTTGGCCCCAGCATTTT. Protein product: CASSRGGQGTWPQHF.

Only one count was recorded for this clone. The chain links TRBV4-1 to TRBJ2-7; 9 bases are a match to TRBD1. Germline V gives CDR1 MGHRA, CDR2 YSYEKL. The CDR3 loop spans 16 amino acids. The J segment lost 4 bases and the V segment lost 2 bases, leaving 9 bases of the junction unmatched. The CDR3 is CASSQLRGQGKYEQYF. CDR3 nucleotide sequence: TGCGCCAGCAGCCAACTAAGGGGACAGGGAAAGTACGAGCAGTACTTC.

The CDR3 is CASSVGSGETQYF. The DNA for the CDR3 is TGTGCCAGCAGCGTAGGGAGCGGTGAGACCCAGTACTTC. This chain joins TRBV9 and TRBJ2-5; tentatively, D is TRBD2 (5 bases). With 0 bases removed from V and 5 bases from J, the gap between germline ends came to 8 bases. Germline-derived CDR1 and CDR2 are SGDLS and YYNGEE. The CDR3 is 13 residues long.

This sequence joins TRBV6-2 or TRBV6-3 and TRBJ2-5, with D possibly being TRBD2 (6 bases). The CDR3 is 15 amino acids. Trimming pared 0 bases from V and 5 bases from J, leaving 13 bases between. Per germline, CDR1 MNHEY and CDR2 SVGEGT. The chain's CDR3 is CASSYSGGGRETQYF. CDR3 DNA: TGTGCCAGCAGTTACTCCGGGGGAGGTAGGGAGACCCAGTACTTC.

Only one count was recorded for this clone. The CDR3 region is CASSTLQGPEAFF. CDR3 in DNA: TGTGCCAGTAGTACGTTACAGGGCCCTGAAGCTTTCTTT. The chain has TRBV19 and TRBJ1-1; TRBD1 might be the D (6 bases). V lost 4 bases to trimming and J lost 6 bases, with 12 bases between them. This CDR3 spans 13 amino acids. Germline values: CDR1 LNHDA, CDR2 SQIVND (reference sequence).

The chain has TRBV5-8 and TRBJ2-4; maybe TRBD2 (6 bases). This CDR3 spans 15 amino acids. Germline loops: CDR1 SGHTS, CDR2 YDEGEE. The V and J ends lost 5 bases and 2 bases respectively, with 14 bases between them. DNA for the CDR3: TGTGCCAGCAGTTCCTCCGGGAGCCCCAAAAACATTCAGTACTTC. It codes for CASSSSGSPKNIQYF.

J is TRBJ1-2 and V is TRBV5-6, with 8 nucleotides matching TRBD1. The V gene end was trimmed by 7 bases and the J gene end by 9 bases; junction bases not matched to a gene: 17. The CDR3 totals 15 residues. Per the germline V gene, CDR1 is SGHDT and CDR2 is YYEEEE. The CDR3: CASAGQDLLSMSYTF. CDR3 bases: TGTGCCAGCGCGGGACAGGACCTTCTTTCAATGAGCTACACCTTC.

V and J are TRBV19 and TRBJ2-7; 8 bases fit TRBD2. The CDR3 has 15 amino acids. Trimming took 3 bases from V and 2 from J; bases not matched to a gene: 6. Germline assignment: CDR1 LNHDA and CDR2 SQIVND (reference sequence). CDR3 bases: TGTGCCAGTAGTATTTGGCGGGAGGCTACCTACGAGCAGTACTTC. It codes for CASSIWREATYEQYF.

V is TRBV7-2 and J is TRBJ2-1, with TRBD1 matching over 10 bases. V gave up 5 bases and J gave up 6 bases; unmatched junction bases: 7. Germline-derived CDR1 and CDR2 are SGHTA and FQGNSA. The CDR3 length is 15 residues. CDR3: CASSPWTGGRNEQFF. The CDR3 nucleotides read TGTGCCAGCAGCCCCTGGACAGGGGGACGCAATGAGCAGTTCTTC.

The rearrangement links TRBV27 to TRBJ2-7; 7 bases are a match to TRBD2. The V segment lost 3 bases and the J segment 0 bases; nucleotides outside the gene matches: 5. The germline V gene encodes CDR1 MNHEY and CDR2 SMNVEV (reference sequence). CDR3 size: 15 residues. The CDR3 sequence is CASSFSGRASYEQYF. The CDR3 bases are TGTGCCAGCAGTTTCAGTGGGAGGGCCTCCTACGAGCAGTACTTC.

The chain joins TRBV6-2 or TRBV6-3 to TRBJ2-5; perhaps TRBD2 as D (7 bases). The CDR3 length is 16 residues. Germline V gene sequence: CDR1 MNHEY, CDR2 SVGEGT. V was trimmed by 2 bases and J by 4 bases, leaving 17 bases between them. The CDR3 spells CASSYIQGRAVETQYF. The CDR3 coding sequence is TGTGCCAGCAGTTACATCCAGGGGAGGGCAGTAGAGACCCAGTACTTC.

This clone was seen a single time. The V call is TRBV19, the J call TRBJ2-1; no firm D call. The CDR3 loop spans 16 amino acids. Deletions cut 1 base from V and 3 bases from J, with 13 bases between. CDR1 is LNHDA, CDR2 SQIVND, per germline (reference sequence). The CDR3 coding sequence is TGTGCCAGTAGTATAGGTGGGCCAGTCCTCTACAATGAGCAGTTCTTC. Translating gives CASSIGGPVLYNEQFF.

The chain is built from TRBV7-9 and TRBJ1-4, with a tentative D call TRBD1 (6 bases). The CDR3 sequence is 15 residues long. V was trimmed by 3 bases and J by 8 bases, leaving 16 bases between them. CDR1 is SEHNR, CDR2 FQNEAQ, per germline (reference sequence). The CDR3 here is CASSFEAGAREKLFF. CDR3 DNA sequence: TGTGCCAGCAGCTTTGAGGCGGGGGCTAGGGAAAAACTGTTTTTT.

V and J are TRBV30 and TRBJ2-1, with 10 nucleotides matching TRBD1. The germline V gene encodes CDR1 GTSNPN and CDR2 SVGIG (reference sequence). The CDR3 totals 16 residues. Trimming cost V 1 base and J 2 bases; bases outside gene matches: 5. CDR3 in amino acids: CAWSEYGTGAYNEQFF. The CDR3 DNA follows: TGTGCCTGGAGTGAATACGGGACAGGGGCCTACAATGAGCAGTTCTTC. Drawing the rest from reference TRBV30 and TRBJ2-1, the complete variable domain is SQTIHQWPATLVQPVGSPLSLECTVEGTSNPNLYWYRQAAGRGLQLLFYSVGIGQISSEVPQNLSASRPQDRQFILSSKKLLLSDSGFYLCAWSEYGTGAYNEQFFGPGTRLTVL.

The chain has TRBV9 and TRBJ2-5, with a possible D match to TRBD2 (6 bases). The CDR3 contains 15 residues. Trimming removed 3 bases at V and 4 bases at J, with 16 bases between. CDR1 SGDLS and CDR2 YYNGEE come from the germline V gene. The CDR3 DNA reads as TGTGCCAGCAGCGCGGTCTACGGGAGTTTAGAGACCCAGTACTTC. Amino acid sequence: CASSAVYGSLETQYF.

This clone was counted between two and nine times. The V call is TRBV3-1 (or the pseudogene TRBV3-2), the J call TRBJ2-1, with 15 nucleotides matching TRBD2. V dropped 7 bases and J dropped 6; count of bases not matched to a gene: 7. This CDR3 has 16 amino acids. CDR1 LGHDT and CDR2 YNNKEL come from the germline V gene (reference sequence). The CDR3 is CASTRTSGREGNEQFF. CDR3 in DNA: TGTGCCAGCACCCGGACTAGCGGGAGGGAAGGCAATGAGCAGTTCTTC.

The DNA of the CDR3 is TGTGCCAGCAGCTACCGGGACAGCTCCTATAATTCACCCCTCCACTTT. Protein sequence: CASSYRDSSYNSPLHF. This rearrangement joins TRBV5-5 to TRBJ1-6, with 7 bases that match TRBD1. Germline loops: CDR1 SGHKS, CDR2 YYEKEE (reference sequence). V was pared by 3 bases and J by 0 bases, with 3 bases of the junction left unmatched. This CDR3 has 16 amino acids.